A selection of T cell receptor beta chains follows, all from one sample in a study of T and B cells in COVID-19 patients. TCRdb analysed the multiplex PCR reads with MiXCR anew, one entry per CDR3 protein. This table has 4,800 or so distinct CDR3 sequences, 30% to 40% appearing once. The sample taken for sequencing was blood. These receptors were obtained from a human donor who had recovered from COVID-19. CDR3s include the opening cysteine and the closing phenylalanine or tryptophan. D genes are given only for firm matches. Only some rows state a clone size, as once, few, many or a class for expanded clones.

clone size: once; V gene: TRBV5-1; J gene: TRBJ1-1; D gene: TRBD1; CDR3 protein: CASKGQGLNTEAFF; CDR3 DNA: TGCGCCAGCAAAGGACAGGGGCTGAACACTGAAGCTTTCTTT
clone size: few; V gene: TRBV19; J gene: TRBJ1-1; D gene: NA; CDR3 protein: CASSMRGTEAFF; CDR3 DNA: TGTGCCAGTAGTATGAGAGGAACAGAAGCTTTCTTT
clone size: medium-sized; V gene: TRBV29-1; J gene: TRBJ2-1; D gene: TRBD1; CDR3 protein: CSVEGDRKYNEQFF; CDR3 DNA: TGCAGCGTTGAAGGGGACAGAAAATACAATGAGCAGTTCTTC
clone size: NA; V gene: TRBV6-4; J gene: TRBJ2-2; D gene: NA; CDR3 protein: CASSDSHGTGELFF; CDR3 DNA: TGTGCCAGCAGTGACTCTCACGGCACCGGGGAGCTGTTTTTT
clone size: NA; V gene: TRBV6-2/TRBV6-3; J gene: TRBJ2-3; D gene: TRBD2; CDR3 protein: CASSGGRETDTQYF; CDR3 DNA: TGTGCCAGCAGTGGAGGGAGGGAGACAGATACGCAGTATTTT
clone size: NA; V gene: TRBV6-2/TRBV6-3; J gene: TRBJ2-1; D gene: NA; CDR3 protein: CASSVYWNNEQFF; CDR3 DNA: TGTGCCAGCAGTGTCTACTGGAACAATGAGCAGTTCTTC
clone size: few; V gene: TRBV10-3; J gene: TRBJ2-1; D gene: TRBD2; CDR3 protein: CAISGGGPNNEQFF; CDR3 DNA: TGTGCCATCAGTGGGGGGGGACCGAACAATGAGCAGTTCTTC
clone size: few; V gene: TRBV19; J gene: TRBJ2-7; D gene: NA; CDR3 protein: CASRSRGTSRTYEQYF; CDR3 DNA: TGTGCCAGTAGATCCCGCGGGACCTCTAGGACCTACGAGCAGTACTTC
clone size: few; V gene: TRBV27; J gene: TRBJ1-6; D gene: NA; CDR3 protein: CASSLVIGSPLHF; CDR3 DNA: TGTGCCAGCAGTTTGGTGATCGGTTCACCCCTCCACTTT
clone size: NA; V gene: TRBV6-1; J gene: TRBJ2-6; D gene: TRBD2; CDR3 protein: CASRGLAGGFTGANVLTF; CDR3 DNA: TGTGCCAGCAGGGGACTAGCGGGAGGATTTACTGGGGCCAACGTCCTGACTTTC
clone size: NA; V gene: TRBV6-5; J gene: TRBJ2-1; D gene: NA; CDR3 protein: CASSPGSYNEQFF; CDR3 DNA: TGTGCCAGCAGTCCAGGGTCCTACAATGAGCAGTTCTTC
clone size: NA; V gene: TRBV20-1; J gene: TRBJ1-1; D gene: NA; CDR3 protein: CSAPVMRGLIREAFF; CDR3 DNA: TGCAGTGCTCCCGTAATGAGGGGACTGATCAGGGAAGCTTTCTTT
clone size: few; V gene: TRBV7-9; J gene: TRBJ2-2; D gene: TRBD1; CDR3 protein: CASQGGRAGELFF; CDR3 DNA: TGTGCAAGCCAAGGGGGCAGGGCCGGGGAGCTGTTTTTT
clone size: NA; V gene: TRBV6-6; J gene: TRBJ1-5; D gene: NA; CDR3 protein: CASSYRSNQPQHF; CDR3 DNA: TGTGCCAGCAGTTACAGGAGCAATCAGCCCCAGCATTTT
clone size: NA; V gene: TRBV5-4; J gene: TRBJ1-1; D gene: NA; CDR3 protein: CASSLDALATVGPEAFF; CDR3 DNA: TGTGCCAGCAGCTTGGACGCTCTCGCCACAGTGGGCCCTGAAGCTTTCTTT